Following are 20 T cell receptor beta chains from one sample sequenced in a study of CD8+CD57+ T cells in acquired aplastic anemia. Patients chosen for sequencing had shown CD8+CD57+ cell expansion by flow cytometry. TCR beta VDJ and CDR3 profiles were obtained from a genomic DNA template. TCRdb redid the calling of the reads with MiXCR, one entry per CDR3 protein. The table lists about 200,000 distinct CDR3 sequences, approximately 60% of them singletons, with roughly 64% in the top ten. The sequencing sample was made of sorted CD4+, CD8+, or CD8+CD57+ T cells (not recorded which) from PBMCs. Source of these receptors: a human donor with aplastic anemia.

This sequence joins TRBV15 and TRBJ2-1; D is perhaps TRBD1 (5 bases). The CDR3 covers 16 residues. Germline V gene data show CDR1 as LNHNV and CDR2 as YYDKDF (reference sequence). Trimming stripped 3 bases from V and 6 bases from J, with 18 bases between. The CDR3 reads CATSSLVGVLVNEQFF. The CDR3 region has the DNA TGTGCCACCAGCAGCTTAGTAGGGGTTTTGGTCAATGAGCAGTTCTTC.

This clonotype was found many times. CDR3 bases: TGTGCCAGCAGCTTGGAGGGGGTCGGGGAGCAGTACTTC. Its protein product is CASSLEGVGEQYF. This chain uses TRBV5-8 with TRBJ2-7; D may be TRBD1 (6 bases). There are 13 residues in the CDR3. The germline V gene has CDR1 SGHTS and CDR2 YDEGEE. V shed 0 bases and J shed 7 bases, with 11 bases lying between them.

The gene calls are TRBV9 and TRBJ2-7; TRBD2 might be the D (5 bases). Germline-derived CDR1 and CDR2 are SGDLS and YYNGEE. V was pared by 3 bases and J by 4 bases, with 11 bases between. CDR3 size: 13 residues. CDR3 residues: CASSAPPGYEQYF. In DNA form, the CDR3 reads TGTGCCAGCAGCGCCCCCCCGGGATACGAGCAGTACTTC.

The chain couples TRBV7-9 to TRBJ1-5; TRBD1 agrees at 11 bases. CDR3 length: 16 amino acids. V shed 5 bases and J 4 bases; nucleotides not matched to a gene: 7. The germline V gene has CDR1 SEHNR and CDR2 FQNEAQ (reference sequence). The CDR3 DNA follows: TGTGCCAGCAGCAGTGGGACAGGGGGTGGGAATCAGCCCCAGCATTTT. Amino acids: CASSSGTGGGNQPQHF.

This clonotype was counted once. The rearrangement joins TRBV7-9 to TRBJ2-1, with TRBD2 matching over 7 bases. Germline lookup yields CDR1 SEHNR and CDR2 FQNEAQ (reference sequence). V dropped 2 bases and J dropped 6; count of bases not matched to a gene: 7. CDR3 size: 15 residues. This CDR3 reads CASSLQRLALNEQFF. CDR3 nucleotides: TGTGCCAGCAGCTTACAGAGACTAGCCCTCAATGAGCAGTTCTTC.

This clonotype was picked up many times. J is TRBJ2-4 and V is TRBV7-6; D may match TRBD1 or TRBD2 (6 bases each). The germline V gene encodes CDR1 SGHVS and CDR2 FNYEAQ. With 5 bases removed from V and 5 bases from J, the gap between germline ends came to 16 bases. CDR3 length: 15 residues. The CDR3 sequence is CASSDNRGGQNIQYF. CDR3 nucleotides: TGTGCCAGCAGCGACAACCGTGGGGGGCAAAACATTCAGTACTTC.

The chain couples TRBV9 to TRBJ2-7, with D perhaps given as TRBD1 or TRBD2 (5 bases each). There are 14 residues in the CDR3. Germline lookup yields CDR1 SGDLS and CDR2 YYNGEE. Trimming took off 0 bases at V and 5 bases at J, with 12 bases between the two ends. The CDR3 loop reads CASSVAGRGDEQYF. In DNA, the CDR3 is TGTGCCAGCAGCGTAGCGGGGCGAGGGGACGAGCAGTACTTC.

The chain joins TRBV10-3 to TRBJ2-1; unclear D gene. This CDR3 has 13 amino acids. The germline V gene encodes CDR1 ENHRY and CDR2 SYGVKD. Trimming pared 0 bases from V and 9 bases from J, leaving 9 bases between. The CDR3 loop reads CAISESGVGEQFF. For the CDR3, the DNA is TGTGCCATCAGTGAGTCCGGTGTCGGTGAGCAGTTCTTC.

The CDR3 sequence: CASSFGWTGGGSQETQYF. CDR3 bases: TGTGCCAGCAGCTTCGGGTGGACCGGGGGGGGGAGCCAAGAGACCCAGTACTTC. This chain links TRBV7-2 with TRBJ2-5; 8 positions agree with TRBD2. The V gene end was trimmed by 3 bases and the J gene end by 1 base; junction bases not matched to a gene: 13. The CDR3 is 18 residues long. Germline V lookup: CDR1 SGHTA, CDR2 FQGNSA.

This clonotype was detected once. V usage is TRBV20-1 and J usage is TRBJ1-2, with TRBD1 matching over 7 bases. Trimming took 5 bases from V and 6 from J; bases not matched to a gene: 3. The germline V gene encodes CDR1 DFQATT and CDR2 SNEGSKA (reference sequence). The CDR3 is 11 amino acids. This CDR3 is CSAYDRDGYTF. DNA of the CDR3: TGCAGTGCTTACGACAGGGATGGCTACACCTTC.

This clonotype was seen only a few times. The V gene is TRBV7-2, the J gene TRBJ2-7, with TRBD1 matching over 10 bases. CDR3 size: 15 residues. Germline V lookup: CDR1 SGHTA, CDR2 FQGNSA. With 5 bases clipped from V and 2 bases from J, the junction kept 6 bases outside the gene matches. The CDR3 is CASSQAGQGTYEQYF. The DNA of the CDR3 is TGTGCCAGCAGCCAAGCGGGACAGGGGACCTACGAGCAGTACTTC.

The chain has TRBV12-3 or TRBV12-4 and TRBJ2-7; D uncertain. The CDR3 totals 14 residues. With 4 bases removed from V and 6 bases from J, the gap between germline ends came to 16 bases. CDR3 loop: CASSSTTRALEQYF. CDR3 DNA sequence: TGTGCCAGCAGTTCTACCACCCGGGCCCTCGAGCAGTACTTC.

This clonotype came up a few times. The chain couples TRBV29-1 to TRBJ1-5, with D tentatively TRBD1 (5 bases). This CDR3 spans 13 amino acids. V lost 6 bases and J 4 bases, leaving 13 bases between the germline ends. The germline gives CDR1 SQVTM, CDR2 ANQGSEA. CDR3 sequence (DNA): TGCAGCGTCGCGGACACGACAAATCAGCCCCAGCATTTT. Translating it yields CSVADTTNQPQHF.

The gene calls are TRBV5-4 and TRBJ2-3; 9 nucleotides align to TRBD1. The CDR3 runs 16 residues. Germline-derived CDR1 and CDR2 are SGHNT and YYREEE (reference sequence). Trimming at V came to 3 bases and at J to 0 bases, leaving 5 bases not matched to a gene. Here the CDR3 DNA reads TGTGCCAGCAGCTCGAAAACAGGGGGCAGCACAGATACGCAGTATTTT. Protein product: CASSSKTGGSTDTQYF.

The V gene is TRBV15, the J gene TRBJ1-5; D uncertain. Trimming removed 1 base from V and 4 bases from J, with 8 bases in between. Per germline, CDR1 LNHNV and CDR2 YYDKDF (reference sequence). This CDR3 is built from 14 residues. CDR3 sequence: CATSRVAVNQPQHF. As DNA, the CDR3 is TGTGCCACCAGCAGAGTTGCGGTTAATCAGCCCCAGCATTTT.

J is TRBJ2-5 and V is TRBV9; D is perhaps TRBD1 (6 bases). Trimming took 4 bases from V and 2 from J, leaving 18 bases between them. CDR3 length: 16 amino acids. Germline CDR1 is SGDLS and CDR2 is YYNGEE. The CDR3 DNA sequence: TGTGCCAGCAGCCCCATGTGGGGGCCAGGGCAAGAGACCCAGTACTTC. Protein sequence: CASSPMWGPGQETQYF.

The chain carries TRBV24-1 and TRBJ2-7; 7 bases line up with TRBD1. The CDR3 runs 13 residues. CDR1 is KGHDR and CDR2 is SFDVKD in the germline V gene. J gave up 2 bases and V 7 bases, and 4 bases lay outside the gene matches. The CDR3 nucleotides are TGTGCCACCAGCGCGCAGGGGGCCTACGAGCAGTACTTC. This encodes CATSAQGAYEQYF.

The chain couples TRBV29-1 to TRBJ2-1; D perhaps matches TRBD2 (5 bases). The CDR3 runs to 13 residues. V lost 2 bases, J lost 6 bases, and 11 bases lay in between. Germline values: CDR1 SQVTM, CDR2 ANQGSEA. Here the CDR3 DNA reads TGCAGCGTTGAACGTTCTAGCCGCAATGAGCAGTTCTTC. Translation gives CSVERSSRNEQFF.

This sequence joins TRBV24-1 and TRBJ1-5; 9 nucleotides agree with TRBD1. The CDR3 totals 16 residues. The V gene end was trimmed by 4 bases and the J gene end by 6 bases; junction bases not matched to a gene: 9. The germline gives CDR1 KGHDR, CDR2 SFDVKD. This CDR3 is CATSESGTGIGQPQHF. As DNA, the CDR3 is TGTGCCACCAGTGAGTCCGGGACAGGGATAGGTCAGCCCCAGCATTTT.

The V call is TRBV7-8, the J call TRBJ2-7; 7 nucleotides line up with TRBD2. This CDR3 comprises 16 residues. Germline CDR1 is SGHVS and CDR2 is FQNEAQ. V lost 1 base, J lost 3 bases, and 9 bases stayed unmatched. The CDR3 region is CASSLGRSSGIYEQYF. The CDR3 nucleotides are TGTGCCAGCAGCTTAGGGCGGTCTAGCGGCATCTACGAGCAGTACTTC.